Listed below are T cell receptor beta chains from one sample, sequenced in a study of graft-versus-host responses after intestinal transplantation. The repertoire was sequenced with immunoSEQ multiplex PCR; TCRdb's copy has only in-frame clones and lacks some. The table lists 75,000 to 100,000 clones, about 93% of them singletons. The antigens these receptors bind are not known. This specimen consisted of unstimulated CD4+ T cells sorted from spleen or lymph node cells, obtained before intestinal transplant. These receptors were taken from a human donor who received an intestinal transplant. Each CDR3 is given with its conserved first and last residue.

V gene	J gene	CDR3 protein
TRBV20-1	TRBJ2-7	CSARGDIEQYF
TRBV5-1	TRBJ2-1	CASSYGIAGGQYNEQFF
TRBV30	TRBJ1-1	CAWSVQSRRAEAFF
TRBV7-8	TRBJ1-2	CASSLAGGTPQGYTF
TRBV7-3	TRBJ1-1	CASSGGPTVEAFF
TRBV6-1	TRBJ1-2	CASTPSTNYGYTF
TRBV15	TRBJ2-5	CATSRDRYQETQYF
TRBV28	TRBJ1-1	CASTTKGRGRNTEAFF
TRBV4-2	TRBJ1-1	CASSQDPGQGAKNTEAFF
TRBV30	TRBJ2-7	CAWSRDRGYEQYF
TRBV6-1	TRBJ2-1	CAVIAGVNYNEQFF
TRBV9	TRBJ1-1	CASSVEGTGLTEAFF
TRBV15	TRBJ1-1	CATSRDQGENTEAFF
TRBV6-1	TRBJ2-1	CASSVFSSEQFF
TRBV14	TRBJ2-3	CASSQDHIHSLDTQYF
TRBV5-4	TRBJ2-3	CASRRALTDTQYF
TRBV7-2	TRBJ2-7	CASTRTSGRDYEQYF
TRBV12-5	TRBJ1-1	CASGLWEFGRTEAFF
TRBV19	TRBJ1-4	CASRGGQGAEKLFF
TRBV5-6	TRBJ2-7	CASSFFETASSYEQYF
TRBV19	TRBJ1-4	CASTKRGGTNEKLFF
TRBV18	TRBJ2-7	CASSPQSGGLYEQYF
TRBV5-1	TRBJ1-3	CASSLAGDTGNTIYF
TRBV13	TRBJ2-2	CASSLRTTENTGELFF
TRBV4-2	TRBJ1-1	CASSQVSQQGETEAFF
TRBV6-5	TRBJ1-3	CASRLSFTSGNTIYF
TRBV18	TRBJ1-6	CASSLRNNSPLHF